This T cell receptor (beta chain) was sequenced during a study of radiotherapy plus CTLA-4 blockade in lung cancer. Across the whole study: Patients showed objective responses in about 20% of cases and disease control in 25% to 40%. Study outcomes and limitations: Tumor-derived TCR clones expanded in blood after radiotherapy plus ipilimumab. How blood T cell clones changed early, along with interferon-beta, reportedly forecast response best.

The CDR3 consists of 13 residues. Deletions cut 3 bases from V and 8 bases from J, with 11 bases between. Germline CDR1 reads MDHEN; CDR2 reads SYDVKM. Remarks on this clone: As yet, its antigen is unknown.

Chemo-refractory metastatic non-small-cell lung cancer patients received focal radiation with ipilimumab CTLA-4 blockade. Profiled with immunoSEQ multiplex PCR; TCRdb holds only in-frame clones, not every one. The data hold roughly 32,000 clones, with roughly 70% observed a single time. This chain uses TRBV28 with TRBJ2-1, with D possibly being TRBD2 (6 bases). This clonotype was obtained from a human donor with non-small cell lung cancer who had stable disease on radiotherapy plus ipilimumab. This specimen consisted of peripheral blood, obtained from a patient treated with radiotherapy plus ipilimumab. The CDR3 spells CASSFGSTDEQFF. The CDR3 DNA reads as TGTGCCAGCAGTTTCGGGAGTACGGATGAGCAGTTCTTC.